This TCR beta chain was sequenced in a study of T cell changes during pregnancy in multiple sclerosis. The germline V gene has CDR1 SGHNT and CDR2 YENEEA. Trimming cost V 1 base and J 3 bases, with 16 bases left between them. There are 17 residues in the CDR3. Clones were sequenced by immunoSEQ multiplex PCR, and TCRdb holds only the in-frame ones, with some missing. The sample records 20,000 to 25,000 clones, 70% to 90% being singletons. The chain employs TRBV11-3 and TRBJ2-1; TRBD2 is a possible D gene (5 bases). The starting material was CD8+ T cells from peripheral blood mononuclear cells, obtained in the second trimester of pregnancy. The receptor was isolated from a female donor in good health, enrolled as a control in a pregnancy study. The CDR3 is CASSLVGGHKDYNEQFF. The CDR3 coding sequence is TGTGCCAGCAGCTTAGTAGGCGGGCACAAAGACTACAATGAGCAGTTCTTC.